This T cell receptor beta chain was recorded in a study of blood T cell repertoires in COVID-19. About the study: COVID-19 samples collected from the United States, Italy and Spain covered acute and convalescent phases. T cells, B-cell-depleted T cells, or PBMCs supplied cDNA or gDNA.

TCRdb's copy holds only in-frame clones and misses some; the assay was immunoSEQ multiplex PCR. The sample holds over 200,000 clones, around four fifths seen once. The V and J ends lost 4 bases and 2 bases respectively, with 11 bases between them. The germline gives CDR1 SGHRS, CDR2 YFSETQ. This CDR3 spans 14 amino acids. The specimen sequenced was peripheral blood. The chain uses TRBV5-1 and TRBJ2-3; D gene ambiguous. The receptor was isolated from a man at least 80 years old with acute or convalescent COVID-19. This CDR3 is CASSPRGTTDTQYF. The CDR3 DNA reads as TGCGCCAGCAGCCCCCGCGGCACCACAGATACGCAGTATTTT.